The 16 T cell receptor beta chains in this list originate from one sample, sequenced in a study of blood T cell repertoires in COVID-19. TCRdb's copy holds only in-frame clones and misses some; the assay was immunoSEQ multiplex PCR. The table lists fewer than 200,000 clones, 70% to 90% of them singletons. The sequenced sample was peripheral blood. Source of these receptors: a man aged 40-50 years who had recovered from COVID-19.

There are a few counts of this clone. The chain couples TRBV19 to TRBJ1-4; unclear D gene. The CDR3 loop spans 15 amino acids. The ends were cut back, 6 bases at V and 0 bases at J, with 11 bases in the middle. CDR1 and CDR2 from the germline V gene are LNHDA and SQIVND (reference sequence). The CDR3 bases are TGTGCCAGTAGGAGGGCGTGGGCAACTAATGAAAAACTGTTTTTT. Translating it yields CASRRAWATNEKLFF.

The chain joins TRBV24-1 to TRBJ2-1; the match to TRBD1 covers 8 bases. This CDR3 is built from 14 residues. V dropped 7 bases and J dropped 5; count of bases not matched to a gene: 6. CDR1 and CDR2 (germline): KGHDR, SFDVKD. CDR3 in DNA: TGTGCCACCAGCTCGACAGGGGCCGACAATGAGCAGTTCTTC. It codes for CATSSTGADNEQFF.

This chain connects TRBV5-1 to TRBJ2-1, with 10 bases fitting TRBD2. J lost 8 bases, V lost 4 bases, and 9 bases had no gene match. Germline CDR1 is SGHRS and CDR2 is YFSETQ. This CDR3 comprises 15 residues. Here the CDR3 reads CASSLGGLASHEQFF. The CDR3 bases are TGCGCCAGCAGCCTAGGGGGACTAGCGTCCCATGAGCAGTTCTTC.

The chain carries TRBV6-5 and TRBJ1-1, with TRBD1 as a possible D gene (5 bases). The CDR3 runs 13 residues. V dropped 10 bases and J dropped 5 bases, with 17 bases sitting between them. In germline, CDR1 is MNHEY, CDR2 SVGAGI. The CDR3 spells CATRQYGGTEAFF. As DNA, the CDR3 is TGTGCCACGAGACAGTACGGGGGGACTGAAGCTTTCTTT.

V is TRBV6-6 and J is TRBJ1-4; no definite D call. V was clipped by 6 bases and J by 3 bases, with 14 bases between them. This CDR3 spans 15 amino acids. Germline loops: CDR1 MNHNY, CDR2 SVGAGI (reference sequence). CDR3 bases: TGTGCCAGCAGCCCCGGGGAGACGTCTAATGAAAAACTGTTTTTT. Translation: CASSPGETSNEKLFF.

The J gene is TRBJ2-3, the V gene TRBV13; TRBD2 aligns across 7 bases. V was pared by 5 bases and J by 4 bases, with 6 bases of the junction left unmatched. Germline values: CDR1 PRHDT, CDR2 FYEKMQ (reference sequence). This CDR3 is 14 amino acids long. The CDR3: CASSPGLDSDTQYF. The CDR3 coding sequence is TGTGCCAGCAGCCCCGGACTAGACTCAGATACGCAGTATTTT.

The chain employs TRBV5-1 and TRBJ2-7; TRBD2 is a possible D gene (6 bases). Deletions cut 0 bases from V and 1 base from J, with 11 bases between. The CDR3 extends over 15 amino acids. Germline values: CDR1 SGHRS, CDR2 YFSETQ. For the CDR3, the DNA is TGCGCCAGCAGCTTGGCCGGGGGACGGTCCTACGAGCAGTACTTC. It encodes CASSLAGGRSYEQYF.

This rearrangement joins TRBV18 to TRBJ2-3; 9 bases agree with TRBD2. The germline CDR1 and CDR2 sequences are KGHSH and LQKENI. This CDR3 region has 17 residues. Unmatched junction bases numbered 8, after V lost 3 bases and J lost 1 base. CDR3: CASSPDTGLAGTDTQYF. DNA for the CDR3: TGTGCCAGCTCACCTGACACGGGACTAGCCGGCACAGATACGCAGTATTTT.

The rearrangement links TRBV19 to TRBJ2-3, with D possibly TRBD1 on 5 matching bases. CDR1 LNHDA and CDR2 SQIVND come from the germline V gene (reference sequence). Trimming stripped 0 bases from V and 11 bases from J, with 12 bases between. This CDR3 has 13 amino acids. DNA for the CDR3: TGTGCCAGTAGTATAGAGCCCCCGCAGGGGCAGTATTTT. Translation gives CASSIEPPQGQYF. The full variable domain, in which reference TRBV19 and TRBJ2-3 provide the parts outside the CDR3, is DGGITQSPKYLFRKEGQNVTLSCEQNLNHDAMYWYRQDPGQGLRLIYYSQIVNDFQKGDIAEGYSVSREKKESFPLTVTSAQKNPTAFYLCASSIEPPQGQYFGPGTRLTVL.

The chain uses TRBV18 and TRBJ2-7; TRBD1 might be the D (5 bases). The CDR3 extends over 13 amino acids. Trimming stripped 2 bases from V and 6 bases from J, with 11 bases between. CDR1 KGHSH and CDR2 LQKENI come from the germline V gene. The CDR3 reads CASSPTEQGEQYF. In DNA, the CDR3 is TGTGCCAGCTCACCAACGGAGCAGGGCGAGCAGTACTTC.

The chain recombines TRBV6-6 with TRBJ1-1; 7 bases fit TRBD1. In germline, CDR1 is MNHNY, CDR2 SVGAGI (reference sequence). The CDR3 loop spans 14 amino acids. Trimming took 2 bases from V and 1 from J; bases not matched to a gene: 1. CDR3 region: CASSYGDRNTEAFF. CDR3 sequence (DNA): TGTGCCAGCAGTTACGGGGACAGGAACACTGAAGCTTTCTTT.

The rearrangement uses TRBV5-1 and TRBJ2-5; no firm D call. CDR1 and CDR2 (germline): SGHRS, YFSETQ. Trimming left V 5 bases short and J 1 base short, with 12 bases between. The CDR3 extends over 14 amino acids. CDR3 nucleotide sequence: TGCGCCAGCAGTTCCCAGGCTATCCAAGAGACCCAGTACTTC. Its translation: CASSSQAIQETQYF.

This clone has a single count. The chain uses TRBV30 and TRBJ1-4; 8 bases line up with TRBD1. Trimming at V came to 7 bases and at J to 3 bases, leaving 4 bases not matched to a gene. The CDR3 is made up of 13 amino acids. The germline gives CDR1 GTSNPN, CDR2 SVGIG (reference sequence). The CDR3 bases are TGTGCCTCTCAGGGGGCCGCTAATGAAAAACTGTTTTTT. It is translated as CASQGAANEKLFF.

The rearrangement links TRBV7-8 to TRBJ1-4, with D possibly TRBD1 on 6 matching bases. Germline CDR1 is SGHVS and CDR2 is FQNEAQ. The CDR3 is made up of 15 amino acids. Trimming left V 0 bases short and J 4 bases short, with 9 bases between. CDR3 in amino acids: CASSLAGHYNEKLFF. CDR3 nucleotide sequence: TGTGCCAGCAGCTTAGCGGGACACTATAATGAAAAACTGTTTTTT.

The chain combines TRBV7-9 with TRBJ2-1; 7 bases are a match to TRBD2. The CDR3 spans 16 residues. The germline gives CDR1 SEHNR, CDR2 FQNEAQ (reference sequence). V lost 5 bases to trimming and J lost 4 bases; unmatched junction nucleotides: 11. CDR3 sequence: CASSNGFSGGYNEQFF. The CDR3 DNA is TGTGCCAGCAGCAATGGGTTTTCGGGGGGTTACAATGAGCAGTTCTTC.

V and J are TRBV4-2 and TRBJ1-1, with a possible D match to TRBD1 (5 bases). The CDR3 sequence is 14 residues long. The germline gives CDR1 LGHNA, CDR2 YNFKEQ. V lost 0 bases and J 7 bases, leaving 12 bases between the germline ends. The CDR3 DNA reads TGTGCCAGCAGCCAAGAAGTGGGGGGGGTTGAAGCTTTCTTT. This gives the protein CASSQEVGGVEAFF.